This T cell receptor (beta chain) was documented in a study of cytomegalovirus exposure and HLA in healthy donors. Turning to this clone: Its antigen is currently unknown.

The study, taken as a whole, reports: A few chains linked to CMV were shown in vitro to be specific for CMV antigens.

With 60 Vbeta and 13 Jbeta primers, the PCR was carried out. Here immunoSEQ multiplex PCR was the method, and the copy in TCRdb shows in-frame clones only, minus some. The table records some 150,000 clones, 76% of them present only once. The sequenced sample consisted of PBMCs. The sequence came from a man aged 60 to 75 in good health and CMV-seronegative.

The CDR3 DNA sequence: TGTGCCAGCACTACCCTGGGACTAAGCTACAATGAGCAGTTCTTC. Amino acids: CASTTLGLSYNEQFF. The V gene is TRBV6-6, the J gene TRBJ2-1; 7 bases are a match to TRBD2. The CDR3 is made up of 15 amino acids. V dropped 7 bases and J dropped 3; count of bases not matched to a gene: 9. Germline loops: CDR1 MNHNY, CDR2 SVGAGI (reference sequence).